One sample yielded the 27 T cell receptor beta chains listed below, sequenced in a study of blood T cells in healthy people across ages. A J-beta primer mix and a sample-barcoded 5' primer were used in a second PCR of roughly 7 to 12 cycles. In TCRdb, the 5' RACE reads were re-called with MiXCR into one record per CDR3 protein. Among 550,000 to 750,000 distinct CDR3 sequences listed, 20% to 25% were seen once. The sample taken for sequencing was blood. These receptors all stem from a man aged 65 to 79 in good health.

This clonotype was counted ten times or more. This chain connects TRBV7-8 to TRBJ2-7, with D maybe TRBD1 (5 bases). Germline-derived CDR1 and CDR2 are SGHVS and FQNEAQ. The CDR3 runs 13 residues. Trimming removed 3 bases from V and 3 bases from J, with 9 bases in between. CDR3 DNA sequence: TGTGCCAGCAGCTTTAGGGGCGGCTACGAGCAGTACTTC. It encodes CASSFRGGYEQYF.

The rearrangement links TRBV29-1 to TRBJ2-3, with unresolved D. This CDR3 is built from 15 residues. The V end was cut by 5 bases, the J end by 4 bases, with 19 bases between. Germline V gene lookup returns CDR1 SQVTM and CDR2 ANQGSEA. CDR3 nucleotide sequence: TGCAGCGTTCCCCAACTCGGCGAGACCCCAGATACGCAGTATTTT. Translation gives CSVPQLGETPDTQYF.

This chain uses TRBV4-1 with TRBJ1-3; D gene ambiguous. There are 15 residues in the CDR3. V was shortened by 2 bases and J by 0 bases, with 8 bases between the two germline ends. Germline V gene lookup returns CDR1 MGHRA and CDR2 YSYEKL. DNA for the CDR3: TGCGCCAGCAGCCAATGGACCGACTCTGGAAACACCATATATTTT. It translates to CASSQWTDSGNTIYF.

The chain combines TRBV6-6 with TRBJ2-3; either TRBD1 or TRBD2 may fit D (6 bases each). CDR3 size: 15 residues. V lost 6 bases to trimming and J lost 4 bases, with 17 bases between them. CDR1 is MNHNY, CDR2 SVGAGI, per germline (reference sequence). The CDR3 here is CASSSRGAIADTQYF. CDR3 DNA sequence: TGTGCCAGCAGCTCTAGGGGGGCAATCGCAGATACGCAGTATTTT.

The sample holds one count of this clonotype. V and J are TRBV3-1 and TRBJ2-5, with unresolved D. The ends were cut back, 0 bases at V and 6 bases at J, with 11 bases in the middle. Germline V gene lookup returns CDR1 LGHDT and CDR2 YNNKEL (reference sequence). The CDR3 is 14 amino acids. The DNA for the CDR3 is TGTGCCAGCAGCCAAGATGCTATTCGAAAGACCCAGTACTTC. Amino acid sequence: CASSQDAIRKTQYF.

This clonotype was detected a few times. The gene calls are TRBV6-1 and TRBJ2-7; D not resolved. Germline-derived CDR1 and CDR2 are MNHNS and SASEGT. The CDR3 consists of 14 residues. V was trimmed by 2 bases and J by 5 bases, leaving 13 bases between them. CDR3 loop: CASSEQRSFHEQYF. The CDR3 region has the DNA TGTGCCAGCAGTGAACAGAGGTCGTTCCACGAGCAGTACTTC.

This clonotype showed up just a few times. The chain links TRBV6-1 to TRBJ1-3, with D hard to call. Per the germline V gene, CDR1 is MNHNS and CDR2 is SASEGT. V lost 7 bases and J lost 0, with 16 bases in between. The CDR3 runs to 16 residues. This CDR3 is CASNRTETSSGNTIYF. In nucleotides, the CDR3 is TGTGCCAGCAATCGGACCGAGACTAGCTCTGGAAACACCATATATTTT.

This clonotype was seen a handful of times. The rearrangement joins TRBV18 to TRBJ2-5; tentative D call: TRBD2 (5 bases). The CDR3 extends over 14 amino acids. Trimming pared 5 bases from V and 3 bases from J, leaving 13 bases between. Germline assignment: CDR1 KGHSH and CDR2 LQKENI. In nucleotides, the CDR3 is TGTGCCAGCTCATTCCGCGGGTGGGAAGAGACCCAGTACTTC. It is translated as CASSFRGWEETQYF.

This clonotype came up a few times. The chain combines TRBV24-1 with TRBJ2-3; 9 nucleotides line up with TRBD2. The J segment lost 2 bases and the V segment lost 3 bases, leaving 8 bases of the junction unmatched. The germline gives CDR1 KGHDR, CDR2 SFDVKD. This CDR3 is built from 17 residues. The CDR3 sequence: CATSDPGLAGTTDTQYF. The CDR3 DNA reads as TGTGCCACCAGTGATCCCGGGCTAGCGGGAACCACAGATACGCAGTATTTT.

This clonotype was counted only a few times. This chain links TRBV20-1 with TRBJ2-3; TRBD2 agrees at 7 bases. V was pared by 0 bases and J by 2 bases, with 8 bases of the junction left unmatched. Germline CDR1 reads DFQATT; CDR2 reads SNEGSKA (reference sequence). This CDR3 has 16 residues. The DNA of the CDR3 is TGCAGTGCTAGAGATGCAGGCGGGAGCACCACAGATACGCAGTATTTT. This encodes CSARDAGGSTTDTQYF.

This clonotype appeared a few times. V gene TRBV3-1 combines with J gene TRBJ2-5, with D perhaps TRBD2 (5 bases). The J call could be wrong; TRBJ2-1 is a better fit for the DNA end. The CDR3 has 15 amino acids. CDR1 and CDR2 (germline): LGHDT, YNNKEL (reference sequence). The CDR3 loop reads CASSQDGSRGNEQFF. The CDR3 DNA follows: TGTGCCAGCAGCCAAGATGGGAGCCGGGGAAATGAGCAGTTCTTC.

This clonotype was detected many times. This sequence joins TRBV2 and TRBJ2-2, with TRBD1 identical over 8 bases. After removal of 6 bases from V and 4 bases from J, the junction contained 4 bases not matched to a gene. The CDR3 spans 14 residues. Germline V gene sequence: CDR1 SNHLY, CDR2 FYNNEI. The CDR3 DNA reads as TGTGCCAGCAGCCAGGGGGCAGGCACCGGGGAGCTGTTTTTT. Translating gives CASSQGAGTGELFF. The full variable domain, with the rest looked up from reference TRBV2 and TRBJ2-2, is EPEVTQTPSHQVTQMGQEVILRCVPISNHLYFYWYRQILGQKVEFLVSFYNNEISEKSEIFDDQFSVERPDGSNFTLKIRSTKLEDSAMYFCASSQGAGTGELFFGEGSRLTVL.

This sequence joins TRBV4-1 and TRBJ2-1, with 12 bases aligning to TRBD2. V lost 4 bases and J lost 2; bases outside the gene matches: 12. This CDR3 has 19 residues. CDR1 MGHRA and CDR2 YSYEKL come from the germline V gene. CDR3 loop: CASSPRLAGVLRPYNEQFF. In DNA form, the CDR3 reads TGCGCCAGCAGCCCCCGACTAGCGGGAGTTCTTCGTCCCTACAATGAGCAGTTCTTC.

The chain has TRBV4-1 and TRBJ2-5, with D tentatively TRBD2 (5 bases). Germline V gene lookup returns CDR1 MGHRA and CDR2 YSYEKL. V lost 1 base and J 5 bases, leaving 11 bases between the germline ends. The CDR3 length is 14 residues. The CDR3 sequence is CASSQGRLRETQYF. The CDR3 DNA reads as TGCGCCAGCAGCCAAGGGAGACTACGGGAGACCCAGTACTTC.

This clonotype came up many times. The chain carries TRBV3-1 and TRBJ2-5; D is uncertain. The closer fit of TRBJ2-7 to the DNA end suggests the J call may be wrong. Germline lookup yields CDR1 LGHDT and CDR2 YNNKEL (reference sequence). The length of the CDR3 is 11 residues. CDR3 bases: TGTGCCAGCAGCCAAGAGTACGAGCAGTACTTC. Translation: CASSQEYEQYF.

This rearrangement joins TRBV6-6 to TRBJ2-5; TRBD1 is a possible D gene (6 bases). The J call may be wrong; the DNA end is better matched by TRBJ2-7. The germline V gene encodes CDR1 MNHNY and CDR2 SVGAGI (reference sequence). The CDR3 is 16 amino acids. The CDR3 bases are TGTGCCAGCAGTAAACCGGGGACATTGGGCGCCTACGAGCAGTACTTC. Encoded protein: CASSKPGTLGAYEQYF.

This clonotype was detected once. This chain joins TRBV6-2 or TRBV6-3 and TRBJ2-7; tentatively, D is TRBD2 (5 bases). Trimming stripped 2 bases from V and 2 bases from J, with 13 bases between. The length of the CDR3 is 15 residues. Germline V gives CDR1 MNHEY, CDR2 SVGEGT. The DNA for the CDR3 is TGTGCCAGCAGTTACGAACGAGGGCAGGCCTACGAGCAGTACTTC. Encoded protein: CASSYERGQAYEQYF.

The V call is TRBV20-1, the J call TRBJ1-1; 9 nucleotides line up with TRBD1. The CDR3 consists of 12 residues. Germline loops: CDR1 DFQATT, CDR2 SNEGSKA (reference sequence). The J segment lost 10 bases and the V segment lost 6 bases, leaving 9 bases of the junction unmatched. CDR3 coding DNA: TGCAGTGCCGGACAGGGGCTGGAGCTAGCTTTCTTT. Its protein product is CSAGQGLELAFF.

Only a few counts were recorded for this clonotype. The CDR3 DNA sequence: TGTGCCATCAGGGACAGGGGTCAAGTGGAGACCCAGTACTTC. As protein: CAIRDRGQVETQYF. The chain is built from TRBV10-3 and TRBJ2-5; 9 nucleotides agree with TRBD1. V lost 6 bases and J lost 5; bases outside the gene matches: 7. This CDR3 spans 14 amino acids. CDR1 and CDR2 from the germline V gene are ENHRY and SYGVKD.

DNA of the CDR3: TGCAGCGTTCCGGACAGGGGGATCAATGAGCAGTTCTTC. This encodes CSVPDRGINEQFF. The rearrangement uses TRBV29-1 and TRBJ2-1, with 10 bases identical to TRBD1. The CDR3 has 13 residues. The ends lost 5 bases at V and 6 bases at J; junction bases unmatched: 4. Germline V gives CDR1 SQVTM, CDR2 ANQGSEA.

This clonotype was found a few times. This chain connects TRBV7-2 to TRBJ2-3, with 8 bases lining up with TRBD1. This CDR3 contains 15 residues. J gave up 5 bases and V 3 bases, and 7 bases lay outside the gene matches. Per the germline V gene, CDR1 is SGHTA and CDR2 is FQGNSA. The chain's CDR3 is CASSFFSGGRDTQYF. In DNA form, the CDR3 reads TGTGCCAGCAGCTTTTTTTCAGGGGGCAGAGATACGCAGTATTTT.

The rearrangement links TRBV5-1 to TRBJ1-4; D remains unclear. The V and J ends lost 4 bases and 6 bases respectively, with 16 bases between them. Germline V CDR1 and CDR2: SGHRS, YFSETQ. The CDR3 spans 15 residues. The CDR3 here is CASSQGLHADEKLFF. The CDR3 region has the DNA TGCGCCAGCAGCCAAGGACTTCATGCGGATGAAAAACTGTTTTTT.

This clonotype has a count of ten or more. V and J are TRBV7-2 and TRBJ2-5, with D perhaps TRBD1 or TRBD2 (6 bases each). Trimming cost V 7 bases and J 2 bases, with 14 bases left between them. Germline lookup yields CDR1 SGHTA and CDR2 FQGNSA. The CDR3 totals 14 residues. CDR3 region: CASTTGGRQETQYF. CDR3 coding DNA: TGTGCCAGCACCACCGGGGGCCGACAAGAGACCCAGTACTTC.

The genes are TRBV11-2 and TRBJ2-1; TRBD1 aligns across 9 bases. CDR1 and CDR2 (germline): SGHAT, FQNNGV. The CDR3 length is 18 residues. V shed 7 bases, J shed 4 bases, and the junction held 17 bases outside the gene matches. This CDR3 reads CASIPWDRAGTFYNEQFF. The CDR3 DNA sequence: TGTGCCAGCATCCCTTGGGACAGGGCTGGTACCTTTTACAATGAGCAGTTCTTC.

This clonotype has a handful of counts. The chain is built from TRBV7-2 and TRBJ1-1, with 8 bases that match TRBD1. V lost 6 bases and J lost 0; bases outside the gene matches: 9. Looked up from germline, CDR1 is SGHTA and CDR2 is FQGNSA. The CDR3 is 16 residues long. The CDR3 DNA reads TGTGCCAGCAGTTCACAGGGGGTGAGCATGAACACTGAAGCTTTCTTT. Its translation is CASSSQGVSMNTEAFF.

This clonotype was seen repeatedly, ten times or more. V gene TRBV12-3 or TRBV12-4 combines with J gene TRBJ2-3, with D uncertain. Trimming removed 6 bases at V and 6 bases at J, with 16 bases between. This CDR3 spans 14 amino acids. CDR3 region: CASSFGPPRDTQYF. The CDR3 DNA follows: TGTGCCAGCAGCTTTGGACCTCCCCGGGATACGCAGTATTTT.

This clonotype has just a few counts. This rearrangement joins TRBV19 to TRBJ2-1; 8 nucleotides match TRBD1. The CDR3 is 14 residues long. The germline V gene encodes CDR1 LNHDA and CDR2 SQIVND (reference sequence). Trimming took 5 bases from V and 4 from J; bases not matched to a gene: 4. CDR3: CASSPWTGYNEQFF. In DNA, the CDR3 is TGTGCCAGTAGTCCTTGGACAGGGTACAATGAGCAGTTCTTC.